What follows describes a single T cell receptor (beta chain). This receptor's antigen is unknown. The sample holds no much larger clone one base away, and base qualities are not on file. Between the V and J ends, shortened by 4 bases and 5 bases respectively, the junction contains 15 bases. Measured from the cysteine to the phenylalanine, the CDR3 is 15 residues long. Here the CDR3 DNA is all that survives: 45 bases in frame from base 1. From a lookup of the germline V gene, CDR1 and CDR2 are MGHDK and SYGVNS. TCRbeta CDR3 regions were amplified from genomic DNA using the immunoSEQ Assay, a bias-controlled multiplex PCR. Processing in the source paper ran as follows. Within the assay, amplification of reference gene primers was used to estimate how many nucleated cells each sample contained. Sequence reads were collapsed and filtered to measure the absolute abundance of every unique TCRbeta CDR3 rearrangement. For each sample, productive Simpson clonality was calculated as the square root of Simpson's diversity index across productive rearrangements. Here the immuneACCESS table is served through TCRdb, limited to in-frame sequences with V and J called. Missing clones are a known gap in these copies; in checked studies unresolved V genes cover under half, and the rest lacks a known reason. V, J and clone size derive from that table, while D and trimming were established from the DNA sequence. This sample is represented by some 96,000 clones; approximately 86% of them were singletons. The ten largest clones capture 10% to 13% of the sample.

Whole blood was collected in K2EDTA tubes by collaborating institutions according to the institutions' own protocols. For TCRbeta analysis, collaborators shipped samples in one of three forms: frozen whole blood, isolated PBMCs, or DNA extracted from either of those sample types. These data are taken from a study of blood T cell repertoires in COVID-19 (dated by TCRdb to the early 2020s). As for the study more broadly: Collaborator samples came from the United States, Italy and Spain and covered acute and convalescent phases of COVID-19. Subjects who had been exposed to COVID-19, were actively infected with it, or had recovered from it provided the deeply sampled blood TCRbeta repertoires that made up the dataset. The sample metadata nearly always contained a de-identified subject ID, COVID-19 status, age in years and sex. The repertoires were released in a freely available public database intended as a resource for research on the immune response to SARS-CoV-2. The prospective study material was composed of cDNA or gDNA derived from T cells, B-cell-depleted T cells, or PBMCs. HLA class I and class II types, where available, came from metadata supplied by the sample provider rather than from assay-based typing. Samples were obtained from the ongoing ImmuneRACE study (first 160 participants) and from 1,254 subjects provided by 6 global collaborators.

Here is what the overall study found, with its caveats: The quantity of clinical and demographic metadata differed by source and by participant and was supplied without curation.

The sequenced sample was peripheral blood. The TCR comes from a man aged 45-60 years with acute or convalescent COVID-19. The rearranged segments are TRBV25-1 and TRBJ1-5; the D gene lacks a confident call. The CDR3: CASSGLGGFDQPQHF. The DNA sequence is as follows: TGTGCCAGCAGTGGTCTAGGAGGGTTCGATCAGCCCCAGCATTTT.